This T cell receptor (beta chain) is from a study of blood T cells in healthy people across ages. Study-level results: Across samples, TCR beta diversity tracked strongly with naive T cell percentage.

CDR3 length: 14 amino acids. J gave up 6 bases and V 5 bases, and 4 bases lay outside the gene matches. The germline CDR1 and CDR2 sequences are SQVTM and ANQGSEA. Of note for this clonotype: The antigen is undetermined.

Primed by a sample-barcoded 5' primer and a J-beta primer mix, a second PCR proceeded for roughly 7 to 11 cycles. All samples yielded 2.5 million or more CDR3-containing paired-end reads. TCRdb reprocessed the 5' RACE reads with MiXCR, giving one entry per CDR3 protein. The profile shows about 1,400,000 distinct CDR3 sequences, 55% to 75% of them singletons. Donors each provided ten milliliters of peripheral blood. Isolated per sample were at least 6 million PBMCs. This clonotype was obtained from a man younger than 35 in good health. Source material: blood. The V gene is TRBV29-1, the J gene TRBJ2-2; 12 nucleotides line up with TRBD2. The DNA of the CDR3 is TGCAGCGTTCCGGGACTAGCGGGCTCCGGGGAGCTGTTTTTT. It yields the protein CSVPGLAGSGELFF.